This T cell receptor (beta chain) is drawn from a study of shared clonotypes between healthy human individuals. Study as a whole: Plates per donor: three CD4 naive, three CD4 memory, two CD8 naive, one CD8 memory.

Trimming took 6 bases from V and 6 from J, leaving 14 bases between them. Germline assignment: CDR1 MDHEN and CDR2 SYDVKM. The CDR3 totals 13 residues. Methods used by the authors: From ImmunoSEQ came sequences covering only the junction and carrying no quality scores, so filtering differed. Assay used: immunoSEQ multiplex PCR; TCRdb lists only in-frame clones, some missing. V and J calls plus clone size are reproduced from that table; the DNA served to infer D and trimming. The sample holds about 2.2 million clones, 85% to 95% seen once. The study's findings and limits: When compared with the clonotypes that were shared by all four sorted-subset donors, the non-shared clonotypes turned out to have lower generation probabilities.

Positive CCR7 selection of CD45RO-negative cells yielded the naive CD8 cells, and terminally differentiated effector memory CD45RA+ cells were excluded. The study enrolled healthy HIV-negative adults without recent acute infections or vaccinations as donors. On this clone itself: The antigen remains unidentified.

The specimen sequenced was naive CD8+ T cells from PBMCs. This receptor was obtained from a man younger than 35 in good health. Some clones in this sample may be carry-over from other donors' samples. The chain links TRBV28 to TRBJ1-1; D gene uncertain. CDR3 in amino acids: CASRGKWGAEAFF. CDR3 nucleotide sequence: TGTGCCAGCAGGGGGAAATGGGGTGCTGAAGCTTTCTTT.